This note documents a single TCR beta chain sequence. Its antigen is not known. The study extracted blood RNA from unsorted whole blood and also extracted germline DNA. Synthesis of TCR beta cDNA was carried out from approximately 470 ng total RNA with a constant-region primer. What produced the TCR beta libraries was three nested multiplex PCR rounds using slightly modified ARM-PCR. The first two PCR rounds used TRBV1-TRBV30 primers with a Cbeta primer, roughly 10 cycles each. MiXCR, applied by TCRdb to the multiplex PCR reads, yields one record per CDR3 protein. Here the sample spans about 310,000 distinct CDR3 sequences, roughly two thirds being singletons. The CDR3 contains 16 residues. CDR1 is PRHDT and CDR2 is FYEKMQ in the germline V gene (reference sequence). The J segment lost 0 bases and the V segment lost 10 bases, leaving 12 bases of the junction unmatched. This entry belongs to a study of tumor-infiltrating lymphocytes in primary liver carcinoma. Whole-study context: Sample counts of productive TCRbeta reads spanned roughly 3.5 to 7.13 million; these counts were similar across tissue types.

Study results and caveats: Whereas tumor region pairs overlapped more, tumor-adjacent and tumor-blood pairs overlapped less. Against blood, tumors held a significantly higher top-250-clone fraction (p = 0.039).

Sequences were obtained from peripheral blood. The sequence derives from a middle-aged man with primary liver carcinoma and hepatitis B virus infection. V and J are TRBV13 and TRBJ2-5, with 9 bases aligning to TRBD2. CDR3 sequence reads: CAKSLMTSGHQETQYF. The CDR3 DNA is TGTGCCAAGAGCTTAATGACTAGCGGCCACCAAGAGACCCAGTACTTC.